This T cell receptor beta chain was recorded in a study of long-term antiretroviral therapy in people with HIV. Study findings and constraints: From the mid-2000s to the late 2010s, blood was obtained, possibly while participants received older ART regimens.

Samples were assayed with immunoSEQ v3.0 at survey level. The repertoire was sequenced with immunoSEQ multiplex PCR; TCRdb's copy has only in-frame clones and lacks some. This table has 14,000 or so clones, about 84% appearing once. This clone was recorded once. The antigen is undetermined. The CDR3 contains 15 residues. The trim removed 0 bases at V and 4 bases at J, leaving 4 bases unmatched. Germline CDR1 MNHEY, CDR2 SMNVEV (reference sequence). The TCR originated in a woman in her thirties or forties with HIV. The sequenced sample was unsorted PBMCs, obtained 1.8 years before starting antiretroviral therapy. The chain carries TRBV27 and TRBJ1-2, with 8 bases lining up with TRBD1. CDR3 nucleotide sequence: TGTGCCAGCAGTTTATCCGGGACAGGTGTCTATGGCTACACCTTC. It encodes CASSLSGTGVYGYTF.